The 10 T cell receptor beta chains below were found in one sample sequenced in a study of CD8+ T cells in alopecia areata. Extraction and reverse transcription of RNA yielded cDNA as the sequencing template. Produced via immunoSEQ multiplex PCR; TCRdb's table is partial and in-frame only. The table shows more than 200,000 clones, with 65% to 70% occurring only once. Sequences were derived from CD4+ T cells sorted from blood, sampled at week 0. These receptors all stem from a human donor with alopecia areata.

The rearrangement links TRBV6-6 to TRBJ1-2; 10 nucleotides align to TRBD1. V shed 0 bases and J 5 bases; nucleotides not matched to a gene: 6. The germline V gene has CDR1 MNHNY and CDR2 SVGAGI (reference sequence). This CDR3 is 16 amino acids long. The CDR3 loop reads CASSYSRRTGGYGYTF. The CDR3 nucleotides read TGTGCCAGCAGTTACTCGAGGAGGACAGGGGGGTATGGCTACACCTTC.

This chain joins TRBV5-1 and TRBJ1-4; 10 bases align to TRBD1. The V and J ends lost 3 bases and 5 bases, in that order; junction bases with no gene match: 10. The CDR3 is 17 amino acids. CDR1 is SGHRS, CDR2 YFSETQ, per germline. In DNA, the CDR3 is TGCGCCAGCAGCTGGACCCCGGCGGGACAGGGGAATGAAAAACTGTTTTTT. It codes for CASSWTPAGQGNEKLFF. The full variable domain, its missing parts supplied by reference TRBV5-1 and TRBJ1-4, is KAGVTQTPRYLIKTRGQQVTLSCSPISGHRSVSWYQQTPGQGLQFLFEYFSETQRNKGNFPGRFSGRQFSNSRSEMNVSTLELGDSALYLCASSWTPAGQGNEKLFFGSGTQLSVL.

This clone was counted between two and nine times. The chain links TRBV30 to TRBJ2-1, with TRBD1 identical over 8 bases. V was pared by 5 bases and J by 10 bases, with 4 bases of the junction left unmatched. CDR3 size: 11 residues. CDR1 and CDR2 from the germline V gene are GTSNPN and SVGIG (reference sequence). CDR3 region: CAWAGGGEQFF. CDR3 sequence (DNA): TGTGCCTGGGCAGGGGGCGGGGAGCAGTTCTTC.

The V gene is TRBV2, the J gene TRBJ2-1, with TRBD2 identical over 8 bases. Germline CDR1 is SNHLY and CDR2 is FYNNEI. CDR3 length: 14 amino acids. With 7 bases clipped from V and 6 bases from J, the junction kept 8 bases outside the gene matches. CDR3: CASTARGGPNEQFF. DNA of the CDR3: TGTGCCAGCACCGCACGGGGGGGGCCCAATGAGCAGTTCTTC. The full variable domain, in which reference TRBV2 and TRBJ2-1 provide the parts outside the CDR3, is EPEVTQTPSHQVTQMGQEVILRCVPISNHLYFYWYRQILGQKVEFLVSFYNNEISEKSEIFDDQFSVERPDGSNFTLKIRSTKLEDSAMYFCASTARGGPNEQFFGPGTRLTVL.

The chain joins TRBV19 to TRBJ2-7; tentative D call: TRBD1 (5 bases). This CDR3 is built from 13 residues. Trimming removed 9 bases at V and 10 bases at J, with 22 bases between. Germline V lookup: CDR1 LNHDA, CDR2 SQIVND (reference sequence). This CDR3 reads CASTPNVGQRQYF. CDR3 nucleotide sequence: TGTGCCAGCACTCCAAATGTCGGACAACGACAGTACTTC. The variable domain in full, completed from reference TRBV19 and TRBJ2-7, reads DGGITQSPKYLFRKEGQNVTLSCEQNLNHDAMYWYRQDPGQGLRLIYYSQIVNDFQKGDIAEGYSVSREKKESFPLTVTSAQKNPTAFYLCASTPNVGQRQYFGPGTRLTVT.

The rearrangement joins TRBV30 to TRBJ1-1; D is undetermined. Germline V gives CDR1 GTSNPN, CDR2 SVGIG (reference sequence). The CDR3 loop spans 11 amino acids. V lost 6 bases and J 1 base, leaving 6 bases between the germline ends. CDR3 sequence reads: CACTRNTEAFF. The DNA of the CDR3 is TGTGCCTGCACCAGGAACACTGAAGCTTTCTTT.

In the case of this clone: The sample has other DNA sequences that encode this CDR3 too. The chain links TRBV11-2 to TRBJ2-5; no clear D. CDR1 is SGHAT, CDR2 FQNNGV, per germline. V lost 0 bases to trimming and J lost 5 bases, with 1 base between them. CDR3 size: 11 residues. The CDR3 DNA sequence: TGTGCCAGCAGCTTAGAGGAGACCCAGTACTTC. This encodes CASSLEETQYF.

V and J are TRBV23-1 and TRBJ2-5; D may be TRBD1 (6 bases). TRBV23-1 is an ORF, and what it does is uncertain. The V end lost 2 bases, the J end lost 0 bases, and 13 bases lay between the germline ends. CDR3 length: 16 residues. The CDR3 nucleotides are TGCGCCAGCAGTCAACCACCGGGACAAAACCAAGAGACCCAGTACTTC. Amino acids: CASSQPPGQNQETQYF.

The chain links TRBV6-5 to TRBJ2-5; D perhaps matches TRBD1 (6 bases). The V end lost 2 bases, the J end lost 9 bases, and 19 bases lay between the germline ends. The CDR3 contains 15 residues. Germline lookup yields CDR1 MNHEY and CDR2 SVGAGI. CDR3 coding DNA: TGTGCCAGCAGTTACGCCAGGGGCCGAGGAGCGGCCCAGTACTTC. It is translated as CASSYARGRGAAQYF.

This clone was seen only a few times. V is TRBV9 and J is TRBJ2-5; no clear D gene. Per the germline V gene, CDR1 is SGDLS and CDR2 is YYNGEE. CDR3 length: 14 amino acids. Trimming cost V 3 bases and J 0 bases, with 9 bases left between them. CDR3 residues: CASSATTYQETQYF. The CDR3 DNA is TGTGCCAGCAGCGCCACAACGTACCAAGAGACCCAGTACTTC.